This TCR beta chain was recorded in a study of cytomegalovirus exposure and HLA in healthy donors. Study conclusions and caveats: HLA-A and HLA-B allele assignments for most subjects were reportedly predicted accurately using TCR beta sequences. Later analysis associated a missense DCLRE1C variant with TCR beta V- and J-gene trimming.

Healthy people donating bone marrow made up the donors. Unrecorded immune exposure was likely among donors, who were nominally healthy when sampled. The PCR ran on 60 Vbeta and 13 Jbeta primers. Measured with immunoSEQ multiplex PCR; TCRdb has only the in-frame clones, and not every one. The sample has about 120,000 clones; 81% are singletons. Regarding this clone: The antigen is not known.

The CDR3 contains 14 residues. In germline, CDR1 is MDHEN, CDR2 SYDVKM. V lost 5 bases to trimming and J lost 8 bases, with 18 bases between them. The chain is built from TRBV28 and TRBJ1-2; tentative D call: TRBD1 (6 bases). The sequenced sample was PBMCs. This clonotype was obtained from a man aged 18 to 30 in good health and CMV-seronegative. CDR3: CASSTGSLALGYTF. As DNA, the CDR3 is TGTGCCAGCAGTACAGGGTCCTTAGCCCTAGGCTACACCTTC.